This TCR beta chain was obtained from a study of T cell changes during pregnancy in multiple sclerosis. Assay: immunoSEQ multiplex PCR; the TCRdb copy retains only in-frame clones and omits some. The table includes approximately 20,000 clones, 88% detected once. CDR1 is LNHNV, CDR2 YYDKDF, per germline (reference sequence). This CDR3 is 17 amino acids long. Between the trimmed V and J ends, which lost 0 bases and 0 bases, there was a span of 15 bases. Sequencing used CD8+ T cells from peripheral blood mononuclear cells, obtained after pregnancy. The origin of this receptor is a female donor in good health, enrolled as a control in a pregnancy study. This chain connects TRBV15 to TRBJ2-7; the D is unclear. The CDR3 coding sequence is TGTGCCACCAGCAGAGATATTGACAACGCCTTCTCCTACGAGCAGTACTTC. This encodes CATSRDIDNAFSYEQYF.